Shown below are 17 T cell receptor beta chains from a single sample sequenced in a study of shared clonotypes between healthy human individuals. This table comes from immunoSEQ multiplex PCR, and its TCRdb copy is limited to in-frame clones, with some not included. The sample has 2 million to 2.5 million clones, around 95% seen once. Sequenced: naive CD4+ T cells sorted from blood. The subset: CD45RA+ positively selected. The source is a man between 18 and 29 years old in good health.

A single count supports this clone. V usage is TRBV15 and J usage is TRBJ1-1; possibly TRBD1 for D (5 bases). Trimming left V 6 bases short and J 1 base short, with 12 bases between. CDR1 LNHNV and CDR2 YYDKDF come from the germline V gene (reference sequence). CDR3 length: 14 amino acids. CDR3 in DNA: TGTGCCACCAGTCGGCAGGGATGGAACACTGAAGCTTTCTTT. Translated, it gives CATSRQGWNTEAFF.

This sequence joins TRBV7-9 and TRBJ2-7; D is undetermined. The CDR3 runs to 12 residues. The germline CDR1 and CDR2 sequences are SEHNR and FQNEAQ (reference sequence). The ends were cut back, 8 bases at V and 6 bases at J, with 14 bases in the middle. The chain's CDR3 is CASGLTSLEQYF. As DNA, the CDR3 is TGTGCCAGCGGCCTGACCAGCCTCGAGCAGTACTTC.

V gene TRBV2 combines with J gene TRBJ1-1; the D gene is possibly TRBD1 (6 bases). V was clipped by 6 bases and J by 2 bases, with 16 bases between them. The CDR3 totals 15 residues. Germline CDR1 is SNHLY and CDR2 is FYNNEI. The chain's CDR3 is CASRRLDSSNTEAFF. The CDR3 DNA sequence: TGTGCCAGCAGAAGATTGGACAGCTCTAACACTGAAGCTTTCTTT.

The chain uses TRBV10-1 and TRBJ2-3, with D uncertain. The CDR3 extends over 11 amino acids. Germline CDR1 WNHNN, CDR2 SYGVQD (reference sequence). The V end was cut by 6 bases, the J end by 5 bases, with 6 bases between. Here the CDR3 DNA reads TGCGCCAGCAGCGACGGAGATACGCAGTATTTT. Residues: CASSDGDTQYF.

The rearrangement joins TRBV5-1 to TRBJ2-2, with 10 bases identical to TRBD2. The V gene's germline CDR1 is SGHRS and CDR2 YFSETQ. The junction had 4 bases not matched to a gene; V was cut back by 4 bases and J by 4 bases. This CDR3 comprises 15 residues. The CDR3 DNA is TGCGCCAGCAGCGGAGGACTAGCGGCCACCGGGGAGCTGTTTTTT. Translated: CASSGGLAATGELFF.

This rearrangement joins TRBV7-2 to TRBJ1-5, with TRBD1 matching 7 bases. The germline gives CDR1 SGHTA, CDR2 FQGNSA. The CDR3 runs to 14 residues. The J segment lost 2 bases and the V segment lost 6 bases, leaving 4 bases of the junction unmatched. The CDR3 loop reads CASRTTGGNQPQHF. CDR3 sequence (DNA): TGTGCCAGCAGGACTACAGGGGGCAATCAGCCCCAGCATTTT.

The V and J genes are TRBV19 and TRBJ1-1, with D unresolved. Per the germline V gene, CDR1 is LNHDA and CDR2 is SQIVND (reference sequence). CDR3 size: 14 residues. The V end lost 5 bases, the J end lost 6 bases, and 16 bases lay between the germline ends. The CDR3 bases are TGTGCCAGTAGTTACTTAAGTGGGGTTTCTGAAGCTTTCTTT. It codes for CASSYLSGVSEAFF.

The chain employs TRBV27 and TRBJ1-6; a possible D gene is TRBD1 (5 bases). The germline V and J ends were trimmed by 4 bases and 5 bases, with 9 bases remaining between them. Germline values: CDR1 MNHEY, CDR2 SMNVEV (reference sequence). This CDR3 has 14 amino acids. The CDR3 DNA reads TGTGCCAGCAGTTGGAAGGGACATAATTCACCCCTCCACTTT. Translating gives CASSWKGHNSPLHF.

This clone appeared a single time. The chain employs TRBV7-9 and TRBJ2-2, with 15 bases matching TRBD2. Germline loops: CDR1 SEHNR, CDR2 FQNEAQ (reference sequence). The CDR3 loop spans 19 amino acids. Trimming at V came to 6 bases and at J to 1 base, leaving 9 bases not matched to a gene. The CDR3 DNA sequence: TGTGCCAGCAGATCCACTCCGGGACTAGCGGGAGGGAACACCGGGGAGCTGTTTTTT. Translated, it gives CASRSTPGLAGGNTGELFF. Full variable domain (outside the CDR3, taken from reference TRBV7-9 and TRBJ2-2): DTGVSQNPRHKITKRGQNVTFRCDPISEHNRLYWYRQTLGQGPEFLTYFQNEAQLEKSRLLSDRFSAERPKGSFSTLEIQRTEQGDSAMYLCASRSTPGLAGGNTGELFFGEGSRLTVL.

A note on this clone: This sample also contains other DNA sequences that code for the same CDR3. V gene TRBV10-3 combines with J gene TRBJ1-5; no firm D call. CDR3 size: 13 residues. Deletions cut 5 bases from V and 0 bases from J, with 5 bases between. Germline assignment: CDR1 ENHRY and CDR2 SYGVKD. The CDR3 DNA follows: TGTGCCATCAGTCGCGATAGCAATCAGCCCCAGCATTTT. This encodes CAISRDSNQPQHF.

As to this clone: This same CDR3 is encoded by further DNA sequences in the sample. V gene TRBV6-1 combines with J gene TRBJ1-5; TRBD1 is a possible D gene (6 bases). The CDR3 loop spans 13 amino acids. The ends were cut back, 4 bases at V and 5 bases at J, with 9 bases in the middle. Looked up from germline, CDR1 is MNHNS and CDR2 is SASEGT. The CDR3 reads CASSGGQYQPQHF. The CDR3 nucleotides are TGTGCCAGCAGTGGGGGGCAATATCAGCCCCAGCATTTT.

This chain connects TRBV4-1 to TRBJ2-1; 15 nucleotides align to TRBD2. Germline CDR1 MGHRA, CDR2 YSYEKL. With V trimmed by 6 bases and J by 7 bases, 4 bases remained unmatched. The CDR3 sequence is 15 residues long. CDR3 sequence (DNA): TGCGCCAGCAGACGGACTAGCGGGGGGGAGAATGAGCAGTTCTTC. It codes for CASRRTSGGENEQFF.

The sample holds one count of this clone. The germline gene is not matched at one end of the junction; a read error may be the cause. V is TRBV7-7 and J is TRBJ2-1; 11 positions agree with TRBD2. CDR3 size: 22 residues. From germline, CDR1 is SSHAT and CDR2 FNYEAQ (reference sequence). This CDR3 reads CASSSKGTIGTSGDREDNEQFF. For the CDR3, the DNA is TGTGCTAGCAGCTCCAAGGGTACGATAGGGACTAGCGGAGACCGGGAGGACAATGAGCAGTTCTTC.

The chain combines TRBV5-4 with TRBJ2-7; the D gene is possibly TRBD2 (6 bases). Germline CDR1 is SGHNT and CDR2 is YYREEE (reference sequence). The CDR3 loop spans 15 amino acids. With 4 bases removed from V and 0 bases from J, the gap between germline ends came to 14 bases. The CDR3 sequence: CASSTGTGASYEQYF. CDR3 DNA: TGTGCCAGCAGCACCGGGACTGGGGCCTCCTACGAGCAGTACTTC.

The gene calls are TRBV5-6 and TRBJ2-1; D not certain. This CDR3 is built from 15 residues. Germline-derived CDR1 and CDR2 are SGHDT and YYEEEE. The ends were cut back, 4 bases at V and 7 bases at J, with 18 bases in the middle. The CDR3 sequence is CASSTNRFPTNEQFF. The CDR3 DNA is TGTGCCAGCAGCACAAACCGGTTTCCCACTAATGAGCAGTTCTTC.

The chain combines TRBV5-4 with TRBJ1-2; D is ambiguous. V gave up 3 bases and J gave up 0 bases, with 9 bases separating them. The germline V gene has CDR1 SGHNT and CDR2 YYREEE (reference sequence). This CDR3 comprises 14 residues. For the CDR3, the DNA is TGTGCCAGCAGCTCCGTAATGGCTAACTATGGCTACACCTTC. Protein: CASSSVMANYGYTF.

This sequence joins TRBV28 and TRBJ1-4; D unclear. The CDR3 has 13 residues. Trimming left V 4 bases short and J 4 bases short, with 7 bases between. Germline V gives CDR1 MDHEN, CDR2 SYDVKM. The CDR3 sequence is CASSSRINEKLFF. CDR3 coding DNA: TGTGCCAGCAGTTCACGGATTAATGAAAAACTGTTTTTT.